These 12 T cell receptor beta chains share one sample of origin, sequenced in a study of T cells in Graves' hyperthyroidism and ophthalmopathy. The investigators amplified TCR beta CDR3 regions from RNA transcripts. Using the HTBI primer set, a first-round RT-PCR was run on the TCR CDR3. From the multiplex PCR reads, TCRdb called clonotypes with MiXCR, one entry per CDR3 protein. Of roughly 500,000 distinct CDR3 sequences in the sample, 22% were seen once. Sequenced input: blood. These receptors came from a woman in her seventies with Graves' ophthalmopathy.

The chain has TRBV30 and TRBJ2-1; the D is unclear. This CDR3 contains 17 residues. The V gene lost 3 bases and the J gene lost 0 bases, with 18 bases spanning the gap. Germline V gives CDR1 GTSNPN, CDR2 SVGIG (reference sequence). CDR3 coding DNA: TGTGCCTGGAGGAGCAGTGCTTACTCTCGCTCCTACAATGAGCAGTTCTTC. This translates into CAWRSSAYSRSYNEQFF.

CDR3 protein: CASSFSGVRSYEQYF. In DNA form, the CDR3 reads TGTGCCAGCAGTTTCTCGGGAGTTAGGTCCTACGAGCAGTACTTC. The gene calls are TRBV11-2 and TRBJ2-7; possible D gene TRBD2, 6 bases. Germline CDR1 reads SGHAT; CDR2 reads FQNNGV. V was trimmed by 6 bases and J by 1 base, leaving 16 bases between them. This CDR3 contains 15 residues.

This clonotype has just a few counts. This sequence joins TRBV20-1 and TRBJ2-5, with D perhaps TRBD2 (6 bases). The V and J ends lost 4 bases and 1 base respectively, with 16 bases between them. Germline-derived CDR1 and CDR2 are DFQATT and SNEGSKA (reference sequence). The CDR3 is made up of 15 amino acids. The CDR3 DNA reads as TGCAGTGCTAACCCCCGCGGGGTCCCCCAAGAGACCCAGTACTTC. It specifies CSANPRGVPQETQYF.

J is TRBJ1-2 and V is TRBV6-2 or TRBV6-3; D not resolved. There are 14 residues in the CDR3. Germline V gene data show CDR1 as MNHEY and CDR2 as SVGEGT. Trimming took off 2 bases at V and 6 bases at J, with 13 bases between the two ends. The CDR3 region has the DNA TGTGCCAGCAGTTACAGGGTCCGCAACCATGGCTACACCTTC. Translating it yields CASSYRVRNHGYTF.

This clonotype turned up a few times. The genes are TRBV6-1 and TRBJ2-5; 13 bases map to TRBD2. V lost 2 bases to trimming and J lost 5 bases; unmatched junction nucleotides: 14. Looked up from germline, CDR1 is MNHNS and CDR2 is SASEGT. The CDR3 runs 19 residues. CDR3 protein: CASSEMNGLAGEGRETQYF. The CDR3 DNA follows: TGTGCCAGCAGTGAAATGAATGGACTAGCGGGAGAGGGGAGGGAGACCCAGTACTTC.

In its sample, this clonotype was seen many times. The J gene is TRBJ1-1, the V gene TRBV6-1; D may be TRBD1 (5 bases). V gave up 0 bases and J gave up 3 bases, with 8 bases separating them. CDR3 length: 14 amino acids. The germline V gene encodes CDR1 MNHNS and CDR2 SASEGT. The CDR3 sequence: CASSEAWDYTEAFF. The DNA for the CDR3 is TGTGCCAGCAGTGAAGCATGGGACTACACTGAAGCTTTCTTT.

This clonotype was seen more than once but under ten times. J is TRBJ1-1 and V is TRBV20-1; TRBD1 might be the D (5 bases). The germline V gene encodes CDR1 DFQATT and CDR2 SNEGSKA (reference sequence). There are 12 residues in the CDR3. Trimming stripped 4 bases from V and 0 bases from J, with 6 bases between. The CDR3 here is CSAMTVNTEAFF. CDR3 in DNA: TGCAGTGCTATGACAGTGAACACTGAAGCTTTCTTT.

The table lists this clonotype with a few counts. The chain links TRBV20-1 to TRBJ2-3; D possibly corresponds to TRBD1 (6 bases). From germline, CDR1 is DFQATT and CDR2 SNEGSKA (reference sequence). The V end was cut by 6 bases, the J end by 2 bases, with 12 bases between. The CDR3 totals 13 residues. The CDR3 spells CSAPRGYTDTQYF. The CDR3 coding sequence is TGCAGTGCCCCCAGGGGATACACAGATACGCAGTATTTT.

This clonotype was observed many times. V and J are TRBV2 and TRBJ2-7; perhaps TRBD1 as D (5 bases). CDR3 length equals 14 residues. Germline V lookup: CDR1 SNHLY, CDR2 FYNNEI. The ends were cut back, 4 bases at V and 0 bases at J, with 10 bases in the middle. CDR3 amino acids: CASSVRTSSYEQYF. The DNA for the CDR3 is TGTGCCAGCAGTGTGCGGACAAGCTCCTACGAGCAGTACTTC.

The chain carries TRBV6-1 and TRBJ2-4; D remains ambiguous. Per the germline V gene, CDR1 is MNHNS and CDR2 is SASEGT. The CDR3 extends over 15 amino acids. The germline V and J ends were trimmed by 6 bases and 0 bases, with 12 bases remaining between them. CDR3 in amino acids: CASREQRLAKNIQYF. CDR3 nucleotide sequence: TGTGCCAGCAGGGAACAGAGACTAGCCAAAAACATTCAGTACTTC.

This clonotype was detected only once. The chain links TRBV5-1 to TRBJ2-7; D is uncertain. Germline assignment: CDR1 SGHRS and CDR2 YFSETQ. Deletions cut 0 bases from V and 6 bases from J, with 10 bases between. This CDR3 has 13 residues. The CDR3 nucleotides are TGCGCCAGCAGCTTGGCGGTGTCACGCGAGCAGTACTTC. It is translated as CASSLAVSREQYF.

This clonotype was observed many times. The CDR3 DNA sequence: TGTGCCAGCAGTTTGCGGGAGGGACGCTCCTACAATGAGCAGTTCTTC. Residues: CASSLREGRSYNEQFF. V usage is TRBV12-3 or TRBV12-4 and J usage is TRBJ2-1; TRBD2 agrees at 9 bases. Trimming removed 3 bases from V and 0 bases from J; junction bases left unmatched: 3. The CDR3 spans 16 residues.